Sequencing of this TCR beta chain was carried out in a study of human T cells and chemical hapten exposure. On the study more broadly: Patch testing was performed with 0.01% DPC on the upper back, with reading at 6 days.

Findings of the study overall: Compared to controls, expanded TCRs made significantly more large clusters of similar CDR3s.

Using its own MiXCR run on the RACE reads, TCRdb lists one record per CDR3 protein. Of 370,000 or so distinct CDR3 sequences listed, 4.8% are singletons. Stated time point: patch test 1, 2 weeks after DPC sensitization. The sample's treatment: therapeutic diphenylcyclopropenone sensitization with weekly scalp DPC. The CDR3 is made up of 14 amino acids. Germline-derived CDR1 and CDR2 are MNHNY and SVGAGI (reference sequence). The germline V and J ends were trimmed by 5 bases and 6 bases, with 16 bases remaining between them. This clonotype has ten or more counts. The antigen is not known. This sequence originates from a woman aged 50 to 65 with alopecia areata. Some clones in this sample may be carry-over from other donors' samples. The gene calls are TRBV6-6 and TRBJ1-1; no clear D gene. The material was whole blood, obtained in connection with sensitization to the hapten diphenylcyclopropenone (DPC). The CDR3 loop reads CASSTLTVEAEAFF. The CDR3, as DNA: TGTGCCAGCAGTACCCTCACTGTGGAGGCTGAAGCTTTCTTT.